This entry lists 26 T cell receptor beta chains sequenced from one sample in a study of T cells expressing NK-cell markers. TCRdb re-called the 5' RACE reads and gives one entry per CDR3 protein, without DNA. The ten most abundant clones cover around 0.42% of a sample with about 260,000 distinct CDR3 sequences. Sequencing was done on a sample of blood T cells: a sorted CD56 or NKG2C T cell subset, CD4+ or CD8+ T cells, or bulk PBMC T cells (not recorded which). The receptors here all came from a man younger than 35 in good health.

The CDR3 loop is CASRKPTSGTDTQYF. The chain recombines TRBV6-1 with TRBJ2-3; lacking DNA, the TRBD2 call made by TCRdb goes unchecked. Germline-derived CDR1 and CDR2 are MNHNS and SASEGT. CDR3 size: 15 residues.

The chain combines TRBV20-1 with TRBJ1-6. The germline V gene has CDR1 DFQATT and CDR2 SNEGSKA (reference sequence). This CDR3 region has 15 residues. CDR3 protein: CSAIAGSSYNSPLHF.

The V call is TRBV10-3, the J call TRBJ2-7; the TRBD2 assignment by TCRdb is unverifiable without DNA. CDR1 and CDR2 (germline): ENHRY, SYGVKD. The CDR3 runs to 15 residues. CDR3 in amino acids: CASAGTSGSSYEQYF.

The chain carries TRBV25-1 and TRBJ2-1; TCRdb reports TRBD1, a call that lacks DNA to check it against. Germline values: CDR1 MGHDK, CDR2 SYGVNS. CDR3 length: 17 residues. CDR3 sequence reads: CASSALPGLGGEAEQFF.

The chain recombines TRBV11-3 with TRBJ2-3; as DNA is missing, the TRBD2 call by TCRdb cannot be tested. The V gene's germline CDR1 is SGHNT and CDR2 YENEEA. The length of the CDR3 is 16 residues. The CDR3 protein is CASSLKLAGGRDTQYF.

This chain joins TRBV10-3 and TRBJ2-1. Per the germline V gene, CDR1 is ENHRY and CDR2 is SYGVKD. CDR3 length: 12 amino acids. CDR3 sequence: CATQDGINEQFF.

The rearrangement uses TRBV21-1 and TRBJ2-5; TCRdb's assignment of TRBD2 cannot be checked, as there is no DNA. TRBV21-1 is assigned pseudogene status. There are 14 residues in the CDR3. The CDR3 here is CASSKRDLPQTQYF.

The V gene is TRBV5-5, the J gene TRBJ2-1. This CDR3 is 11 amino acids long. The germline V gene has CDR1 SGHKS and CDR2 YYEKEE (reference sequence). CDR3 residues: CASSRWNEQFF.

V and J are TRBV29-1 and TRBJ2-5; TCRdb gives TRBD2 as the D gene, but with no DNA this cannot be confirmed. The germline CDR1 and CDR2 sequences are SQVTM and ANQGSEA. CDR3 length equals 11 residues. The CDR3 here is CSPDRWETQYF.

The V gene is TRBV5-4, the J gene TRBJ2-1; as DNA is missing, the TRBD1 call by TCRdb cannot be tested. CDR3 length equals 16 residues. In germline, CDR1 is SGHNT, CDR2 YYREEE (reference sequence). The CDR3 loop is CASQPPNTGGHNEQFF.

The CDR3 sequence is CASSVDPPGGARTEAFF. J is TRBJ1-1 and V is TRBV9; lacking DNA, the TRBD1 call made by TCRdb goes unchecked. Per the germline V gene, CDR1 is SGDLS and CDR2 is YYNGEE. This CDR3 has 17 amino acids.

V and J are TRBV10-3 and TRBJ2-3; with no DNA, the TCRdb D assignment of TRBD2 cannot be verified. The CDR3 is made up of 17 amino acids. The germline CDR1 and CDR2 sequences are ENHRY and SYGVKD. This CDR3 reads CAISESGTSGSTDTQYF.

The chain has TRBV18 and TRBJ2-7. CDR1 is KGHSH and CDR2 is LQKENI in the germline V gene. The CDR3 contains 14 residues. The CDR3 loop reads CASSPAGLYYEQYF.

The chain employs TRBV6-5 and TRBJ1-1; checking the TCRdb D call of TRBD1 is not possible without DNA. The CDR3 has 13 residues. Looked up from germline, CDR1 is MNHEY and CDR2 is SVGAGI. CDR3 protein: CASSSREGGEAFF.

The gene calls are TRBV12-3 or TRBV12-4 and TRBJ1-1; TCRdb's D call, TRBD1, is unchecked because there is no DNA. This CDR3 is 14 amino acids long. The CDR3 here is CASPLGGSVTEAFF.

CDR3: CASRSVQGAHPQAFF. This chain uses TRBV7-3 with TRBJ1-1; no DNA is available, so the TRBD1 call from TCRdb remains unchecked. Germline CDR1 reads SGHTA; CDR2 reads FQGTGA. The CDR3 runs 15 residues. Drawing the rest from reference TRBV7-3 and TRBJ1-1, the complete variable domain is GAGVSQTPSNKVTEKGKYVELRCDPISGHTALYWYRQSLGQGPEFLIYFQGTGAADDSGLPNDRFFAVRPEGSVSTLKIQRTERGDSAVYLCASRSVQGAHPQAFFGQGTRLTVV.

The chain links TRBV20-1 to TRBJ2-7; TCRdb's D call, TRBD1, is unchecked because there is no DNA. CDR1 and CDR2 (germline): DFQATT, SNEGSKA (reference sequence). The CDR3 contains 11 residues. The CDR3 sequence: CSARETGDSYF.

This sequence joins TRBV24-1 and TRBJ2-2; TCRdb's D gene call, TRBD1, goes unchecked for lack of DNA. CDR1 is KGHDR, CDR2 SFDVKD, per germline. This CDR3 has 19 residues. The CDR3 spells CATSDPPPWGEANTGELFF.

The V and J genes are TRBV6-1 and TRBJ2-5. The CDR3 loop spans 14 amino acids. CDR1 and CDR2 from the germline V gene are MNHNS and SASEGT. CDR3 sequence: CASSRGRFQETQYF.

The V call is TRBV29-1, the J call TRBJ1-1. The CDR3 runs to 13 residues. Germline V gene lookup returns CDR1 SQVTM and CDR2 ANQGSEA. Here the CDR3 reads CSVSPRVNTEAFF.

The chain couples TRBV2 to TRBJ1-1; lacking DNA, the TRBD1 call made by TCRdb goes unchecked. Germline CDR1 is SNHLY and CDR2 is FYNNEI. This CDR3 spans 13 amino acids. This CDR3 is CASRRGPLTEAFF.

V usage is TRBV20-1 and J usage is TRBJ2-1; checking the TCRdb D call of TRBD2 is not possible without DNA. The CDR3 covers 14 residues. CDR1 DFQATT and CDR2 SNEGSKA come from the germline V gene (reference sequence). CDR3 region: CSAPGLADYNEQFF.

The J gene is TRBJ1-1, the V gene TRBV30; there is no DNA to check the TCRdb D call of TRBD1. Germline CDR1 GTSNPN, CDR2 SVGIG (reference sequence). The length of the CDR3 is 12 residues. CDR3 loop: CAWTRWGGSAFF.

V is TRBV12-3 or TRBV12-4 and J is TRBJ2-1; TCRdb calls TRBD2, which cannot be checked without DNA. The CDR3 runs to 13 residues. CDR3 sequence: CASSFPPPNEQFF.

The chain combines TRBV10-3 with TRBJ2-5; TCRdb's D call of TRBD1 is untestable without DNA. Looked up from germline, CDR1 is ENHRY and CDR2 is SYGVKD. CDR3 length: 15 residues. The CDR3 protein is CATAPWTGELETQYF.

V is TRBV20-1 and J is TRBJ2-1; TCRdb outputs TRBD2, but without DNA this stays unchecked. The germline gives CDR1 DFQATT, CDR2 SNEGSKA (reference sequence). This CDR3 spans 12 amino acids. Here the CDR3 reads CSAVGPPGEQFF.